The TCR beta chain described here comes from a study of shared clonotypes between healthy human individuals. Overall study: The cohort had two women and a few men, ages 18 to 49. Per-donor plates numbered three CD4 naive, three CD4 memory, two CD8 naive and one CD8 memory.

Authors' processing steps: ImmunoSEQ yielded junction-only sequences lacking quality scores, so filtering differed. The repertoire was sequenced with immunoSEQ multiplex PCR; TCRdb's copy has only in-frame clones and lacks some. Clone size and the V and J calls come from that table; the DNA yielded D and trimming. Of roughly 2.4 million clones detected, approximately 95% appear once; the ten largest clones hold around 0.13%. Among the donors, all were Caucasian adults who lived in Nashville, Tennessee. The CDR3 contains 15 residues. Trimming took 6 bases from V and 4 from J; bases not matched to a gene: 8. Germline V gene lookup returns CDR1 ENHRY and CDR2 SYGVKD.

The V gene is TRBV10-3, the J gene TRBJ2-2; 7 positions agree with TRBD1. This sequence originates from a man aged 18 to 35 in good health. The sequencing sample was made of naive CD4+ T cells sorted from blood. Subset denoted: CD45RA+ positively selected. The CDR3 loop is CAIRPTGDGTGELFF. The CDR3 DNA reads as TGTGCCATCAGGCCCACAGGGGATGGCACCGGGGAGCTGTTTTTT.